This TCR beta chain derives from a study of blood T cell repertoires in COVID-19. Study at large: Acute-phase and convalescent COVID-19 samples originated in the United States, Italy and Spain. T cells, B-cell-depleted T cells, or PBMCs supplied cDNA or gDNA.

Per the authors' pipeline: Estimation of nucleated cell counts relied on the amplification of reference gene primers. TCRdb keeps only in-frame clones here, not all; method: immunoSEQ multiplex PCR. V, J and clone size were drawn from that table, and D and trimming were deduced from the DNA. The repertoire consists of fewer than 55,000 clones, with 80% to 85% occurring once and the leading ten covering around an eighth. From germline, CDR1 is SGHAT and CDR2 FQDESV (reference sequence). The CDR3 consists of 14 residues. Between the trimmed V and J ends, which lost 0 bases and 6 bases, there was a span of 11 bases.

The sequence was collected from a human donor with acute or convalescent COVID-19. The donor label of this sample is uncertain. The rearrangement joins TRBV11-1 to TRBJ1-1; D possibly corresponds to TRBD1 (5 bases). Sequenced material: peripheral blood. CDR3 nucleotides: TGTGCCAGCAGCTTAGCAGGAAGGGGCTCTGAAGCTTTCTTT. This sequence encodes CASSLAGRGSEAFF. Based on the CDR3 plus reference TRBV11-1 and TRBJ1-1, the full variable domain is EAEVAQSPRYKITEKSQAVAFWCDPISGHATLYWYRQILGQGPELLVQFQDESVVDDSQLPKDRFSAERLKGVDSTLKIQPAELGDSAMYLCASSLAGRGSEAFFGQGTRLTVV.